This T cell receptor beta chain derives from a study of CD8+CD57+ T cells in acquired aplastic anemia. This clonotype was observed at least ten times. The V gene lost 2 bases and the J gene lost 2 bases, with 19 bases spanning the gap. The CDR3 is 17 residues long. From germline, CDR1 is SNHLY and CDR2 FYNNEI. Investigators profiled TCR beta VDJ and CDR3 from genomic DNA template. TCRdb passed the reads through MiXCR, listing each CDR3 protein once. This sample has hundreds of thousands of distinct CDR3 sequences; around a third occur once, and the top ten carry 0.75% to 0.95%. Patients selected for sequencing had displayed CD8+CD57+ cell expansion by flow cytometry.

The sample was sorted CD4+, CD8+, or CD8+CD57+ T cells (not recorded which) from PBMCs. The receptor was derived from a human donor with aplastic anemia. The chain recombines TRBV2 with TRBJ2-7; D not resolved. The CDR3 bases are TGTGCCAGCAGTGAAATTACCAGTCTTATCGCAACCTACGAGCAGTACTTC. It specifies CASSEITSLIATYEQYF.